Listed below are T cell receptor beta chains from one sample, sequenced in a study of T cell responses to AZD1222 COVID-19 vaccine. This table comes from immunoSEQ multiplex PCR, and its TCRdb copy is limited to in-frame clones, with some not included. Of 160,000 or so clones detected, roughly 91% appear once; the ten largest clones hold about 1.5%. Sequencing used peripheral blood, obtained on day 0 of AZD1222 vaccination. The receptor set was obtained from an adult in good health. CDR3s include the opening cysteine and the closing phenylalanine or tryptophan. D genes are given only for firm matches. Rows may omit the clone size; those that give it use once, few, many or a size class.

few	TRBV19	TRBJ1-4	-	CASSLGQATNEKLFF	TGTGCCAGTAGTCTCGGACAAGCAACTAATGAAAAACTGTTTTTT
-	TRBV30	TRBJ1-3	-	CAWGDLTGWISGNTIYF	TGTGCCTGGGGCGATTTGACAGGCTGGATTTCTGGAAACACCATATATTTT
-	TRBV19	TRBJ1-2	TRBD1	CASTPGGTGVNYGYTF	TGTGCCAGTACCCCAGGAGGGACAGGGGTTAACTATGGCTACACCTTC
-	TRBV7-9	TRBJ1-1	-	CASSFGAMNTEAFF	TGTGCCAGCAGCTTTGGGGCAATGAACACTGAAGCTTTCTTT
once	TRBV3-1/TRBV3-2	TRBJ2-3	TRBD2	CASSHPRRRLAVDTDTQYF	TGTGCCAGCAGCCACCCTCGACGGAGACTAGCGGTAGACACAGATACGCAGTATTTT
-	TRBV19	TRBJ2-7	-	CASSKPGTLPYEQYF	TGTGCCAGTAGTAAACCAGGGACTCTACCCTACGAGCAGTACTTC
-	TRBV9	TRBJ2-3	TRBD2	CASERLAGGDTQYF	TGTGCCAGCGAGAGACTAGCGGGAGGGGATACGCAGTATTTT
few	TRBV10-1	TRBJ1-2	-	CASSKDHGYGYTF	TGCGCCAGCAGTAAAGACCACGGCTATGGCTACACCTTC
-	TRBV14	TRBJ2-2	TRBD1	CASSSGQGYGGELFF	TGTGCCAGCAGCTCGGGACAGGGGTACGGCGGGGAGCTGTTTTTT
-	TRBV6-5	TRBJ1-1	-	CATSRGRNTEAFF	TGTGCCACCTCTCGAGGAAGGAACACTGAAGCTTTCTTT
-	TRBV29-1	TRBJ1-2	-	CSVEVRPQYGYTF	TGCAGCGTTGAGGTCAGGCCTCAATATGGCTACACCTTC
-	TRBV7-6	TRBJ1-3	-	CASKGSSSGNTIYF	TGTGCCAGCAAAGGCAGCTCCTCTGGAAACACCATATATTTT
-	TRBV2	TRBJ1-2	-	CASSSRLQGSRGYTF	TGTGCCAGCAGTTCAAGACTGCAGGGGTCCAGAGGCTACACCTTC
-	TRBV5-1	TRBJ1-6	-	CASSSDSVNSPLHF	TGCGCCAGCAGCTCGGACAGCGTTAATTCACCCCTCCACTTT
once	TRBV9	TRBJ1-6	TRBD1	CASSVGQGGNSPLHF	TGTGCCAGCAGCGTAGGACAGGGAGGTAATTCACCCCTCCACTTT
-	TRBV11-3	TRBJ1-2	-	CASSSPHRNYGYTF	TGTGCCAGCAGCTCCCCCCACCGTAACTATGGCTACACCTTC
-	TRBV2	TRBJ1-2	-	CASSRSGYTF	TGTGCCAGCAGCAGGAGTGGCTACACCTTC
few	TRBV19	TRBJ1-5	TRBD1	CASSITWTGSSNQPQHF	TGTGCCAGTAGTATTACGTGGACAGGGAGTAGCAATCAGCCCCAGCATTTT
-	TRBV7-2	TRBJ2-7	-	CASSLAPGSSYEQYF	TGTGCCAGCAGCCTAGCCCCAGGGAGCTCCTACGAGCAGTACTTC